The T cell receptor beta chain described here comes from a study of blood T cell repertoires in COVID-19. Study-wide context: PBMCs, B-cell-depleted T cells, or T cells provided the cDNA or gDNA that made up the material.

Between the trimmed V and J ends, which lost 5 bases and 0 bases, there was a span of 11 bases. Germline V CDR1 and CDR2: MGHRA, YSYEKL. This CDR3 has 14 amino acids. This study enrolled people aged roughly 18 to 89 from around 26 US geographic areas. Cohorts were assigned according to the clinical history that participants reported. Participants classified as exposed had met a COVID-19 case within 2 weeks before study entry. Profiled with immunoSEQ multiplex PCR; TCRdb holds only in-frame clones, not every one. Of fewer than 300,000 clones listed, around 83% were seen once; the top ten hold less than 5.5%.

Sequenced: PBMCs or T cells enriched from blood (not recorded which). V is TRBV4-1 and J is TRBJ2-7; no reliable D call. The sequence was collected from a man in his forties who had been exposed to COVID-19. In DNA, the CDR3 is TGCGCCAGCAGCAAACCTAGGAGCTCCTACGAGCAGTACTTC. This encodes CASSKPRSSYEQYF.